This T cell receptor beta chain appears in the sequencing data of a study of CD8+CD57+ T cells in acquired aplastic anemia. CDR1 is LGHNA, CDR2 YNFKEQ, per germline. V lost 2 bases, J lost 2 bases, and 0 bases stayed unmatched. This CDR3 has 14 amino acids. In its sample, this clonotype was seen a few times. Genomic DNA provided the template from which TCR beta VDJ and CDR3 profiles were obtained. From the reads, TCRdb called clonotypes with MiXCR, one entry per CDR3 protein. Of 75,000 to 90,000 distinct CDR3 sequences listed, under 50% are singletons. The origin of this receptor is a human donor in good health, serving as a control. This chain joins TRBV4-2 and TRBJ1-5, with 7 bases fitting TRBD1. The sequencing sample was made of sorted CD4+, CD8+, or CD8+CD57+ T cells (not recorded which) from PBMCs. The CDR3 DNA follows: TGTGCCAGCAGCCAAACAGGGGGCAATCAGCCCCAGCATTTT. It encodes CASSQTGGNQPQHF.